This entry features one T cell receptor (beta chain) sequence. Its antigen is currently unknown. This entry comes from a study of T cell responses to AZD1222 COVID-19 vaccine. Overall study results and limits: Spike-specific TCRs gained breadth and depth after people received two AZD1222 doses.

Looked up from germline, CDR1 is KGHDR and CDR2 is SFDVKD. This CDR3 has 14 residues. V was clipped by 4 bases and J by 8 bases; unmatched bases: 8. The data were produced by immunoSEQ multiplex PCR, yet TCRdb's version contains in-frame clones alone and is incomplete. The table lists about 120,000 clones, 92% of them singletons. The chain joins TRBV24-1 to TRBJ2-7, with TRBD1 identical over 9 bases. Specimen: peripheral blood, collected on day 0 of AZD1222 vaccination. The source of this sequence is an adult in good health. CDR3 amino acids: CATSDPGQGAKQYF. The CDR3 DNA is TGTGCCACCAGTGACCCGGGACAGGGTGCGAAGCAGTACTTC.